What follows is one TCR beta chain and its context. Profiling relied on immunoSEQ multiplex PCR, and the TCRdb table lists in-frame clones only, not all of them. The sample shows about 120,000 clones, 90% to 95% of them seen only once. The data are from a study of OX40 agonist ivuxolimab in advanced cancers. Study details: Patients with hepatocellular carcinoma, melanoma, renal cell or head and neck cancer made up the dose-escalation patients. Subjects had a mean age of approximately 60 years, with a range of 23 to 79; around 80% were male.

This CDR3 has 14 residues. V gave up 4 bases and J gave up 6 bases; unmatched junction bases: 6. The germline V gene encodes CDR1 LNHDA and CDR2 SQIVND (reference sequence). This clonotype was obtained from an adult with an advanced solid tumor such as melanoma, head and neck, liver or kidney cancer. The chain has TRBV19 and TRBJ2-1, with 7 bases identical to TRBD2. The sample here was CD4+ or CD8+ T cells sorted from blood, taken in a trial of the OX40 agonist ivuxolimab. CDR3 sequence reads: CASSSAGVGNEQFF. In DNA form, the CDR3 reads TGTGCCAGTAGTAGTGCGGGAGTGGGCAATGAGCAGTTCTTC.